The 9 T cell receptor beta chains below come from one sample, sequenced in a study of blood T cell repertoires in COVID-19 (dated by TCRdb to about 2020). Libraries were constructed by the immunoSEQ multiplex PCR assay. TCRdb re-hosts the immuneACCESS table, in-frame sequences only. Its copies lack some clones; in the studies checked, an unresolved V gene accounts for under half of them, and the cause for the rest is not known. In all, the sample holds 250,000 to 300,000 clones, and around 89% of those were seen once. Roughly 5.1% of the sample lies in the top ten. Sequenced sample: peripheral blood. The receptors shown here come from a man aged 35 to 55 with acute or convalescent COVID-19.

The V call is TRBV18, the J call TRBJ2-7; D is undetermined. The CDR3 length is 13 residues. The germline V gene has CDR1 KGHSH and CDR2 LQKENI. The V gene lost 3 bases and the J gene lost 0 bases, with 6 bases spanning the gap. The CDR3 DNA sequence: TGTGCCAGCTCACCTCTTTCCTCCTACGAGCAGTACTTC. This gives the protein CASSPLSSYEQYF.

This chain uses TRBV15 with TRBJ1-4, with unresolved D. Germline CDR1 LNHNV, CDR2 YYDKDF (reference sequence). The CDR3 extends over 14 amino acids. V shed 6 bases and J shed 4 bases, with 12 bases lying between them. In nucleotides, the CDR3 is TGTGCCACCAGGATAAACGGCGGTAATGAAAAACTGTTTTTT. It translates to CATRINGGNEKLFF.

The chain joins TRBV5-4 to TRBJ2-7; 8 nucleotides match TRBD1. After removal of 4 bases from V and 5 bases from J, the junction contained 8 bases not matched to a gene. Germline loops: CDR1 SGHNT, CDR2 YYREEE (reference sequence). This CDR3 region has 14 residues. CDR3 amino acids: CASSLRTGNNEQYF. CDR3 coding DNA: TGTGCCAGCAGCCTCCGGACAGGGAACAACGAGCAGTACTTC.

This clone was seen only once. The rearrangement links TRBV5-5 to TRBJ1-1; maybe TRBD1 (6 bases). The CDR3 sequence is 14 residues long. CDR1 and CDR2 from the germline V gene are SGHKS and YYEKEE (reference sequence). Trimming cost V 5 bases and J 0 bases, with 11 bases left between them. CDR3 DNA: TGTGCCAGCAGTCCGGGACAAATGAACACTGAAGCTTTCTTT. It yields the protein CASSPGQMNTEAFF. The full variable domain, in which reference TRBV5-5 and TRBJ1-1 provide the parts outside the CDR3, is DAGVTQSPTHLIKTRGQQVTLRCSPISGHKSVSWYQQVLGQGPQFIFQYYEKEERGRGNFPDRFSARQFPNYSSELNVNALLLGDSALYLCASSPGQMNTEAFFGQGTRLTVV.

This clone was recorded once. The chain has TRBV6-4 and TRBJ1-1, with 11 bases that match TRBD1. This CDR3 spans 15 amino acids. The ends lost 4 bases at V and 6 bases at J; junction bases unmatched: 7. Per the germline V gene, CDR1 is MRHNA and CDR2 is SNTAGT. CDR3 sequence: CASSGRTGGRSEAFF. The CDR3 coding sequence is TGTGCCAGCAGTGGCCGGACAGGGGGCCGTTCTGAAGCTTTCTTT.

The chain has TRBV11-2 and TRBJ2-7; 10 bases agree with TRBD1. The CDR3 loop spans 17 amino acids. With V trimmed by 0 bases and J by 2 bases, 7 bases remained unmatched. Germline loops: CDR1 SGHAT, CDR2 FQNNGV. CDR3 coding DNA: TGTGCCAGCAGCTTAGATGCTAGGGGACAGGGGCCCTACGAGCAGTACTTC. Protein sequence: CASSLDARGQGPYEQYF.

This chain joins TRBV11-2 and TRBJ2-1; D not certain. The CDR3 length is 16 residues. V gave up 3 bases and J gave up 0 bases, with 12 bases separating them. CDR1 and CDR2 from the germline V gene are SGHAT and FQNNGV. The CDR3 DNA reads TGTGCCAGCAGCTTTGGAAGACTCAGCTCCTACAATGAGCAGTTCTTC. Translated, it gives CASSFGRLSSYNEQFF.

This clone was counted once. The V call is TRBV18, the J call TRBJ1-2; D unresolved. Looked up from germline, CDR1 is KGHSH and CDR2 is LQKENI. V was clipped by 3 bases and J by 5 bases, with 13 bases between them. There are 14 residues in the CDR3. As DNA, the CDR3 is TGTGCCAGCTCACCGTCCGCTTACGGTTATGGCTACACCTTC. Amino acids: CASSPSAYGYGYTF.

J is TRBJ2-7 and V is TRBV27, with 8 bases aligning to TRBD1. The CDR3 has 14 residues. V lost 3 bases, J lost 7 bases, and 8 bases stayed unmatched. Germline CDR1 is MNHEY and CDR2 is SMNVEV (reference sequence). This chain's CDR3 is CASSFAGGLREQYF. Written as DNA, the CDR3 is TGTGCCAGCAGTTTTGCAGGGGGCCTTAGGGAGCAGTACTTC.